Shown below are 28 T cell receptor beta chains from a single sample sequenced in a study of identical twins. One entry per CDR3 protein, called by TCRdb with MiXCR from the 5' RACE reads. The sample yields 450,000 or so distinct CDR3 sequences, 13% to 15% seen once. The sample was also linked to a second study, of yellow fever vaccine responses in identical twins.

The sequencing input was CD4+ T cells sorted from blood. These receptors came from a woman younger than 30 in good health.

Here the CDR3 reads CASSSWGTNYGYTF. The CDR3 coding sequence is TGTGCCAGCAGCTCCTGGGGCACTAACTATGGCTACACCTTC. The V call is TRBV28, the J call TRBJ1-2; D might be TRBD1 (5 bases). The CDR3 sequence is 14 residues long. The V gene's germline CDR1 is MDHEN and CDR2 SYDVKM. Trimming took off 6 bases at V and 0 bases at J, with 11 bases between the two ends.

The CDR3 bases are TGTGCCAGTAGTATAGGGGACCTGGACTACAATGAGCAGTTCTTC. It is translated as CASSIGDLDYNEQFF. This sequence joins TRBV19 and TRBJ2-1; D is perhaps TRBD1 or TRBD2 (5 bases each). The CDR3 is 15 residues long. With 1 base removed from V and 3 bases from J, the gap between germline ends came to 10 bases. Germline V gene data show CDR1 as LNHDA and CDR2 as SQIVND (reference sequence).

This clonotype came up a few times. J is TRBJ2-4 and V is TRBV5-6; TRBD2 agrees at 8 bases. CDR1 is SGHDT, CDR2 YYEEEE, per germline. The V gene end was trimmed by 1 base and the J gene end by 6 bases; junction bases not matched to a gene: 3. This CDR3 region has 14 residues. CDR3 coding DNA: TGTGCCAGCAGCTTGCTAACTAGCGGAAACATTCAGTACTTC. Its translation: CASSLLTSGNIQYF.

This clonotype was detected a few times. This chain's CDR3 is CASSAGLAGATYEQYF. In DNA form, the CDR3 reads TGTGCCAGCAGCGCGGGACTAGCGGGGGCCACCTACGAGCAGTACTTC. The chain has TRBV3-1 and TRBJ2-7, with 14 bases identical to TRBD2. This CDR3 region has 16 residues. V shed 5 bases and J 2 bases; nucleotides not matched to a gene: 5. Germline V lookup: CDR1 LGHDT, CDR2 YNNKEL (reference sequence).

The chain links TRBV5-6 to TRBJ2-7, with TRBD1 matching over 9 bases. Germline loops: CDR1 SGHDT, CDR2 YYEEEE. The CDR3 contains 20 residues. The V and J ends lost 2 bases and 0 bases, in that order; junction bases with no gene match: 18. CDR3 in DNA: TGTGCCAGCAGCTTTGTGCTTCCGGGACAGGGTGCCCAGGACTCCTACGAGCAGTACTTC. Translated: CASSFVLPGQGAQDSYEQYF.

A few counts support this clonotype. The genes are TRBV7-2 and TRBJ2-5; D ambiguous. Germline V gene sequence: CDR1 SGHTA, CDR2 FQGNSA. V lost 4 bases to trimming and J lost 1 base, with 4 bases between them. The CDR3 sequence is 12 residues long. The CDR3 is CASSSPQETQYF. As DNA, the CDR3 is TGTGCCAGCAGCTCCCCCCAAGAGACCCAGTACTTC. Combining the CDR3 with reference TRBV7-2 and TRBJ2-5 gives the whole variable domain GAGVSQSPSNKVTEKGKDVELRCDPISGHTALYWYRQSLGQGLEFLIYFQGNSAPDKSGLPSDRFSAERTGGSVSTLTIQRTQQEDSAVYLCASSSPQETQYFGPGTRLLVL.

The chain couples TRBV28 to TRBJ1-4; 10 bases fit TRBD1. From germline, CDR1 is MDHEN and CDR2 SYDVKM. V lost 1 base and J lost 5; bases outside the gene matches: 1. There are 15 residues in the CDR3. Written as DNA, the CDR3 is TGTGCCAGCAGTTTATCGGGACAGGGGAATGAAAAACTGTTTTTT. Translation gives CASSLSGQGNEKLFF. Filled out from reference TRBV28 and TRBJ1-4, the complete variable domain reads DVKVTQSSRYLVKRTGEKVFLECVQDMDHENMFWYRQDPGLGLRLIYFSYDVKMKEKGDIPEGYSVSREKKERFSLILESASTNQTSMYLCASSLSGQGNEKLFFGSGTQLSVL.

The chain couples TRBV9 to TRBJ2-7; TRBD2 agrees at 9 bases. Trimming took 0 bases from V and 2 from J; bases not matched to a gene: 6. This CDR3 has 16 residues. Germline-derived CDR1 and CDR2 are SGDLS and YYNGEE. The CDR3 DNA follows: TGTGCCAGCAGCGTAGGGGCAGCGGGGGGACCCTACGAGCAGTACTTC. Translating gives CASSVGAAGGPYEQYF.

The V call is TRBV29-1, the J call TRBJ2-2, with TRBD1 matching 11 bases. The CDR3 extends over 15 amino acids. Per germline, CDR1 SQVTM and CDR2 ANQGSEA. J gave up 1 base and V 6 bases, and 4 bases lay outside the gene matches. CDR3 bases: TGCAGCGTGGCGGACAGGGGGCTGAACACCGGGGAGCTGTTTTTT. This codes for CSVADRGLNTGELFF.

This clonotype has only a few counts. V is TRBV4-1 and J is TRBJ2-1; 9 positions match TRBD2. The trim removed 4 bases at V and 5 bases at J, leaving 9 bases unmatched. The CDR3 runs 16 residues. Germline assignment: CDR1 MGHRA and CDR2 YSYEKL. CDR3 amino acids: CASSRRSGLANNEQFF. CDR3 nucleotide sequence: TGCGCCAGCAGCCGTCGCAGTGGACTAGCGAACAATGAGCAGTTCTTC.

The V and J genes are TRBV18 and TRBJ2-7; unclear D gene. The CDR3 has 12 residues. The V end was cut by 2 bases, the J end by 5 bases, with 7 bases between. Germline V gene data show CDR1 as KGHSH and CDR2 as LQKENI. CDR3 residues: CASSPATDEQYF. DNA for the CDR3: TGTGCCAGCTCACCAGCGACCGACGAGCAGTACTTC.

The V call is TRBV10-1, the J call TRBJ2-2; D remains unclear. V shed 5 bases and J shed 5 bases, with 12 bases lying between them. The CDR3 runs to 14 residues. Germline V gene lookup returns CDR1 WNHNN and CDR2 SYGVQD (reference sequence). The CDR3 reads CASSRDLLTGELFF. The CDR3 DNA follows: TGCGCCAGCAGTCGAGACTTGTTAACCGGGGAGCTGTTTTTT.

This clonotype was counted between two and nine times. This chain joins TRBV28 and TRBJ2-1; unclear D gene. The V gene lost 2 bases and the J gene lost 0 bases, with 14 bases spanning the gap. Germline CDR1 reads MDHEN; CDR2 reads SYDVKM. CDR3 length: 17 amino acids. The chain's CDR3 is CASSLINGIPSYNEQFF. The CDR3 DNA reads TGTGCCAGCAGTTTAATAAATGGGATCCCCTCCTACAATGAGCAGTTCTTC.

The chain combines TRBV5-1 with TRBJ2-2; the D gene could be TRBD1 or TRBD2 (6 bases each). The CDR3 sequence is 16 residues long. Trimming removed 1 base at V and 6 bases at J, with 16 bases between. Germline assignment: CDR1 SGHRS and CDR2 YFSETQ. CDR3 loop: CASSLRGATPPGELFF. The CDR3 bases are TGCGCCAGCAGCTTGAGGGGGGCGACCCCTCCCGGGGAGCTGTTTTTT.

This chain links TRBV7-9 with TRBJ2-5; TRBD1 matches at 8 bases. The germline V gene encodes CDR1 SEHNR and CDR2 FQNEAQ (reference sequence). The CDR3 runs 12 residues. The V gene end was trimmed by 6 bases and the J gene end by 3 bases; junction bases not matched to a gene: 0. This CDR3 reads CASRDREETQYF. For the CDR3, the DNA is TGTGCCAGCAGGGACAGGGAAGAGACCCAGTACTTC.

This clonotype was counted only a few times. The V gene is TRBV29-1, the J gene TRBJ2-7; D gene uncertain. The CDR3 contains 13 residues. Germline CDR1 SQVTM, CDR2 ANQGSEA. Trimming pared 3 bases from V and 3 bases from J, leaving 12 bases between. The CDR3 protein is CSVDKKGGYEQYF. The CDR3 DNA reads TGCAGCGTTGACAAAAAGGGCGGCTACGAGCAGTACTTC.

This clonotype was counted at least ten times. The chain couples TRBV12-3 or TRBV12-4 to TRBJ2-7, with 13 bases matching TRBD2. The CDR3 length is 16 residues. Losses at the gene ends were 2 bases for V and 2 bases for J; bases not matched to a gene: 3. The CDR3: CASSLQLAGGTYEQYF. In DNA, the CDR3 is TGTGCCAGCAGTTTACAACTAGCGGGGGGGACCTACGAGCAGTACTTC.

This clonotype was counted only a few times. The V call is TRBV6-1, the J call TRBJ2-2; D perhaps matches TRBD2 (6 bases). V was trimmed by 10 bases and J by 3 bases, leaving 12 bases between them. The CDR3 sequence is 13 residues long. The germline gives CDR1 MNHNS, CDR2 SASEGT. CDR3 residues: CATAGLYTGELFF. For the CDR3, the DNA is TGTGCCACCGCGGGACTGTACACCGGGGAGCTGTTTTTT.

A few counts support this clonotype. This rearrangement joins TRBV20-1 to TRBJ1-1; the D is unclear. V was shortened by 6 bases and J by 6 bases, with 11 bases between the two germline ends. Germline V lookup: CDR1 DFQATT, CDR2 SNEGSKA (reference sequence). The CDR3 extends over 11 amino acids. The CDR3 sequence: CSALDGPEAFF. The CDR3 DNA follows: TGCAGTGCCCTGGACGGACCTGAAGCTTTCTTT.

The chain combines TRBV7-2 with TRBJ2-1; D is uncertain. V was shortened by 6 bases and J by 10 bases, with 22 bases between the two germline ends. From germline, CDR1 is SGHTA and CDR2 FQGNSA. The CDR3 extends over 15 amino acids. The CDR3 DNA reads as TGTGCCAGCAGTCACGACGCGGCTAGAGGTCTGGAGCAGTTCTTC. Protein: CASSHDAARGLEQFF.

This chain links TRBV7-2 with TRBJ2-7; D remains ambiguous. The V end lost 6 bases, the J end lost 3 bases, and 18 bases lay between the germline ends. This CDR3 has 15 residues. CDR1 and CDR2 from the germline V gene are SGHTA and FQGNSA. The CDR3: CASRYNGPSFYEQYF. The CDR3 nucleotides are TGTGCCAGCAGATACAACGGACCCTCCTTCTACGAGCAGTACTTC.

The genes are TRBV29-1 and TRBJ2-1, with 8 nucleotides matching TRBD2. V was clipped by 0 bases and J by 3 bases; unmatched bases: 7. This CDR3 has 16 residues. Germline values: CDR1 SQVTM, CDR2 ANQGSEA. CDR3 region: CSVEEGTSGVYNEQFF. The DNA for the CDR3 is TGCAGCGTTGAAGAGGGTACTAGCGGAGTCTACAATGAGCAGTTCTTC.

This clonotype came up a few times. Here the CDR3 DNA reads TGTGCCAGCAGCTTTGTTAGGTGGGGGGGCACAGATACGCAGTATTTT. As protein: CASSFVRWGGTDTQYF. The chain links TRBV7-2 to TRBJ2-3; D perhaps matches TRBD2 (6 bases). CDR1 is SGHTA and CDR2 is FQGNSA in the germline V gene. V lost 3 bases, J lost 1 base, and 14 bases lay in between. CDR3 length equals 16 residues.

The chain couples TRBV2 to TRBJ1-6; D unresolved. CDR3 length equals 13 residues. Trimming took off 9 bases at V and 9 bases at J, with 15 bases between the two ends. Germline V gene sequence: CDR1 SNHLY, CDR2 FYNNEI. CDR3 loop: CASVGRVTSPLHF. The CDR3 nucleotides are TGTGCCAGTGTAGGGAGGGTTACTTCACCCCTCCACTTT.

This clonotype was seen more than once but under ten times. The chain couples TRBV5-1 to TRBJ2-5; D call uncertain. The CDR3 runs 12 residues. Germline CDR1 is SGHRS and CDR2 is YFSETQ. The V gene lost 4 bases and the J gene lost 4 bases, with 8 bases spanning the gap. The CDR3: CASSRPRETQYF. CDR3 coding DNA: TGCGCCAGCAGCCGTCCGAGAGAGACCCAGTACTTC.

There are a few counts of this clonotype. This rearrangement joins TRBV6-2 or TRBV6-3 to TRBJ2-3; D is unclear. CDR3 length: 12 residues. The V end lost 6 bases, the J end lost 11 bases, and 15 bases lay between the germline ends. Germline values: CDR1 MNHEY, CDR2 SVGEGT. Written as DNA, the CDR3 is TGTGCCAGCAGGTCGACGAACCGTGGGCAGTATTTT. Amino acids: CASRSTNRGQYF.

The count of this clonotype is one. The CDR3 DNA reads as TGTGCCAGCAGCACAACCCGGGACAGTAACTATGGCTACACCTTC. Its translation is CASSTTRDSNYGYTF. The J gene is TRBJ1-2, the V gene TRBV7-9; 7 bases are shared with TRBD1. Looked up from germline, CDR1 is SEHNR and CDR2 is FQNEAQ (reference sequence). J gave up 1 base and V 5 bases, and 7 bases lay outside the gene matches. The CDR3 loop spans 15 amino acids.

This clonotype showed up many times. CDR3 residues: CSVVGGATSYEQYF. CDR3 DNA: TGCAGCGTGGTCGGAGGGGCTACATCCTACGAGCAGTACTTC. V usage is TRBV29-1 and J usage is TRBJ2-7; D is possibly TRBD2 (6 bases). The V end was cut by 6 bases, the J end by 1 base, with 16 bases between. Germline assignment: CDR1 SQVTM and CDR2 ANQGSEA. The CDR3 is 14 amino acids.